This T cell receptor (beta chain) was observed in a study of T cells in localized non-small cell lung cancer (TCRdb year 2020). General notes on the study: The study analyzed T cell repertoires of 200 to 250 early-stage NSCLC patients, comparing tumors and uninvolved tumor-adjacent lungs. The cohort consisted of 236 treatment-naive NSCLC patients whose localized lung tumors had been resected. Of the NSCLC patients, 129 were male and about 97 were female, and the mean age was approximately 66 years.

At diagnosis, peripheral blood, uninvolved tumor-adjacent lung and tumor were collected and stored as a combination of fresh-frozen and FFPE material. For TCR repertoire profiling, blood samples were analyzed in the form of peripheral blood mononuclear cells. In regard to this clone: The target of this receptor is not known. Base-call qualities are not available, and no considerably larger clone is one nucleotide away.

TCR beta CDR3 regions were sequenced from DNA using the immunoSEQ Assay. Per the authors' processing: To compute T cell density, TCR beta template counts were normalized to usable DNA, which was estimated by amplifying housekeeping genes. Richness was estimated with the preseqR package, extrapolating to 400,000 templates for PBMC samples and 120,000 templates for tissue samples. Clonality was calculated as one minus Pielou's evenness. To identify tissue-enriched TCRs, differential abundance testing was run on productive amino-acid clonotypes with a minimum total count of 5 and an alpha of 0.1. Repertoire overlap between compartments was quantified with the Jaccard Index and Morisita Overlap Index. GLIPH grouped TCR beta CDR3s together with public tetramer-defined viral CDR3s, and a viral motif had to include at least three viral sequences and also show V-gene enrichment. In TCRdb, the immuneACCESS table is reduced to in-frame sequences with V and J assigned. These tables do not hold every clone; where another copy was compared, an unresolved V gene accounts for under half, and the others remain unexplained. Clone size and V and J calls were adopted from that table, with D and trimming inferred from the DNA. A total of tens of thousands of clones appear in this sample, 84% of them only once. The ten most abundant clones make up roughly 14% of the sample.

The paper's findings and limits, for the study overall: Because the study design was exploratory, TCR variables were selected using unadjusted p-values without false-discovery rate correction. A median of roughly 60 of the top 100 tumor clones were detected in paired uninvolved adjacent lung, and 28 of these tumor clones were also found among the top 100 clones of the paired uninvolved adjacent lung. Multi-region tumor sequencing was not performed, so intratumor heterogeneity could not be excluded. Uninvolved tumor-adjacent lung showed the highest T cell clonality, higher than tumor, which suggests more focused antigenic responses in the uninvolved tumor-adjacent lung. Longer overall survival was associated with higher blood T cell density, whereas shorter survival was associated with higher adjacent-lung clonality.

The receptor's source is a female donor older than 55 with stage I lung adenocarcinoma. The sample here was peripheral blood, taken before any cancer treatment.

The sequenced DNA is TGTGCCACCAGCAGGGGGACAGGGGCGCACTACGAGCAGTACTTC. The resulting protein is CATSRGTGAHYEQYF. The chain uses TRBV15 and TRBJ2-5; 10 bases in the junction line up with TRBD1. The J call may not be correct, given that the DNA end is closer to TRBJ2-7. CDR1 is given as LNHNV and CDR2 as YYDKDF, both from the germline V gene (reference sequence). The CDR3 spans 15 residues, from the cysteine through the phenylalanine. Left in the record is the CDR3 DNA by itself, 45 bases read in frame from the first base.